Each of the 16 T cell receptor beta chains below was sequenced from the same sample in a study of cytomegalovirus exposure and HLA in healthy donors. Profiling relied on immunoSEQ multiplex PCR, and the TCRdb table lists in-frame clones only, not all of them. The sample has under 400,000 clones; 88% are singletons. Material for sequencing was PBMCs. The receptors were gathered from a man under 40 in good health and CMV-seronegative.

This chain connects TRBV6-6 to TRBJ1-6; D remains unclear. Trimming cost V 6 bases and J 8 bases, with 11 bases left between them. Germline CDR1 is MNHNY and CDR2 is SVGAGI (reference sequence). The CDR3 runs 13 residues. CDR3 loop: CASRLLSDSPLHF. CDR3 bases: TGTGCCAGCAGATTGCTGTCGGATTCACCCCTCCACTTT.

This chain links TRBV2 with TRBJ1-2; no clear D. V lost 5 bases and J lost 5, with 15 bases in between. The germline CDR1 and CDR2 sequences are SNHLY and FYNNEI. The CDR3 contains 14 residues. CDR3 DNA sequence: TGTGCCAGCAGTCCCTCTGCGCTAACTTATGGCTACACCTTC. It translates to CASSPSALTYGYTF.

The table lists this clone with a few counts. This chain joins TRBV11-2 and TRBJ2-7, with 8 bases that match TRBD1. The germline V gene encodes CDR1 SGHAT and CDR2 FQNNGV. The CDR3 consists of 15 residues. With 3 bases clipped from V and 3 bases from J, the junction kept 7 bases outside the gene matches. CDR3 in DNA: TGTGCCAGCAGCTTTCGACAGGGGCCTCTCTACGAGCAGTACTTC. This codes for CASSFRQGPLYEQYF.

V is TRBV2 and J is TRBJ2-7; weak D call: TRBD1 (5 bases). CDR1 is SNHLY, CDR2 FYNNEI, per germline. V dropped 6 bases and J dropped 2 bases, with 14 bases sitting between them. This CDR3 contains 14 residues. DNA of the CDR3: TGTGCCAGCAGCTTCCAGGGTGTGACCTACGAGCAGTACTTC. This encodes CASSFQGVTYEQYF.

This clone was recorded only once. This chain connects TRBV11-2 to TRBJ1-2; possible D gene TRBD1, 5 bases. From germline, CDR1 is SGHAT and CDR2 FQNNGV. The CDR3 length is 19 residues. V shed 2 bases and J shed 1 base, with 23 bases lying between them. CDR3 sequence reads: CASSLTYRPNSHDNYGYTF. CDR3 DNA sequence: TGTGCCAGCAGCTTAACTTACAGGCCGAACTCCCATGATAACTATGGCTACACCTTC.

This chain uses TRBV14 with TRBJ2-6; weak D call: TRBD2 (7 bases). Trimming removed 3 bases from V and 6 bases from J, with 12 bases in between. The CDR3 loop spans 15 amino acids. In germline, CDR1 is SGHDN, CDR2 FVKESK. CDR3 DNA sequence: TGTGCCAGCAGCCAGGGGGGGCGGATGGCCAACGTCCTGACTTTC. It translates to CASSQGGRMANVLTF.

The genes are TRBV12-5 and TRBJ1-1, with a weak D call TRBD1 (6 bases). CDR1 and CDR2 (germline): LGHNT, FRNRAP. This CDR3 has 15 residues. V was cut by 0 bases and J by 0 bases, with 8 bases left in between. The CDR3 nucleotides are TGTGCTAGTGGTTTGGTACGACAGGTGAACACTGAAGCTTTCTTT. It codes for CASGLVRQVNTEAFF.

On this clone itself: Other DNA sequences in this specimen translate into the identical CDR3. The chain uses TRBV9 and TRBJ2-7; the match to TRBD1 covers 7 bases. CDR1 and CDR2 (germline): SGDLS, YYNGEE. V trimming: 1 base; J trimming: 2 bases; junction bases outside the gene matches: 3. CDR3 length: 14 amino acids. The CDR3 sequence: CASSVRDSAYEQYF. Here the CDR3 DNA reads TGTGCCAGCAGCGTAAGGGACAGTGCCTACGAGCAGTACTTC.

This chain connects TRBV12-5 to TRBJ2-5, with TRBD2 identical over 8 bases. The CDR3 contains 16 residues. V was pared by 5 bases and J by 3 bases, with 11 bases of the junction left unmatched. Germline V gene data show CDR1 as LGHNT and CDR2 as FRNRAP. This CDR3 reads CASGLGVAGLEETQYF. Here the CDR3 DNA reads TGTGCTAGTGGTCTCGGGGTAGCGGGGTTGGAAGAGACCCAGTACTTC.

The V and J genes are TRBV5-6 and TRBJ1-1, with unresolved D. Germline V gene data show CDR1 as SGHDT and CDR2 as YYEEEE. V was clipped by 0 bases and J by 3 bases, with 6 bases between them. The CDR3 consists of 13 residues. CDR3 residues: CASSLGRDTEAFF. The DNA of the CDR3 is TGTGCCAGCAGCTTGGGACGGGACACTGAAGCTTTCTTT.

The chain links TRBV4-3 to TRBJ2-5, with 11 bases aligning to TRBD1. This CDR3 is built from 16 residues. Germline V gene lookup returns CDR1 LGHNA and CDR2 YSLEER. The ends lost 4 bases at V and 5 bases at J; junction bases unmatched: 9. CDR3 sequence reads: CASSRDGQGAYETQYF. The DNA for the CDR3 is TGCGCCAGCAGCCGGGACGGACAGGGGGCATACGAGACCCAGTACTTC.

The CDR3 loop reads CASSLAGNTEAFF. CDR3 nucleotide sequence: TGTGCCAGCAGCTTGGCGGGGAACACTGAAGCTTTCTTT. The V call is TRBV5-4, the J call TRBJ1-1, with unresolved D. This CDR3 comprises 13 residues. Germline assignment: CDR1 SGHNT and CDR2 YYREEE (reference sequence). V lost 0 bases and J 1 base, leaving 4 bases between the germline ends.

This chain links TRBV15 with TRBJ1-6; no definite D call. Germline loops: CDR1 LNHNV, CDR2 YYDKDF (reference sequence). This CDR3 comprises 13 residues. V shed 0 bases and J shed 7 bases, with 4 bases lying between them. The CDR3 protein is CATSRDLNSPLHF. Written as DNA, the CDR3 is TGTGCCACCAGCAGAGACCTAAATTCACCCCTCCACTTT.

This chain links TRBV11-2 with TRBJ1-4; D is unresolved. V shed 5 bases and J shed 0 bases, with 10 bases lying between them. Per germline, CDR1 SGHAT and CDR2 FQNNGV. The CDR3 is 15 residues long. The CDR3 nucleotides read TGTGCCAGCAGCCGGGAGGGATCAACTAATGAAAAACTGTTTTTT. It codes for CASSREGSTNEKLFF.

This chain joins TRBV2 and TRBJ2-3; 9 positions match TRBD2. CDR1 is SNHLY, CDR2 FYNNEI, per germline. After removal of 8 bases from V and 2 bases from J, the junction contained 11 bases not matched to a gene. The CDR3 loop spans 16 amino acids. This chain's CDR3 is CASPLIAGGFTDTQYF. The CDR3 DNA is TGTGCCAGCCCACTAATCGCGGGGGGGTTCACAGATACGCAGTATTTT.

This chain connects TRBV29-1 to TRBJ1-2; maybe TRBD1 (6 bases). CDR1 and CDR2 from the germline V gene are SQVTM and ANQGSEA. This CDR3 is built from 16 residues. Deletions cut 0 bases from V and 4 bases from J, with 18 bases between. CDR3 in amino acids: CSVEDGNFGGRYGYTF. DNA for the CDR3: TGCAGCGTTGAAGATGGAAATTTCGGGGGGCGCTATGGCTACACCTTC.